This TCR beta chain was recovered during a study of T cells in placental villitis. A note on the overall study: The study tested an allograft-versus-infection hypothesis by comparing placental TCR-beta repertoires in villitis of unknown etiology, unaffected controls matched for gestational age, and infectious villitis.

Overall study outcomes, separate from this receptor: Higher CMV-specific clone frequencies were found in infectious CMV cases than in villitis of unknown etiology (around 0.011 vs 0.00091), and no difference in CMV-specific clone frequencies was seen between villitis of unknown etiology and controls. Sequencing bulk tissue made it impossible to distinguish helper, regulatory or cytotoxic T cells or to tell maternal from fetal T cells, and the approach excluded gamma-delta receptors. Small amounts of decidua were contained in the paraffin blocks, so some of the captured T cells, especially in controls, may have been decidual rather than villous infiltrates. Clonality was higher in villitis of unknown etiology placentae than in controls (median about 0.059 versus 0.0061, p=0.0025), a result indicating clonal expansion. In villitis of unknown etiology, the expanded clones were largely private to each individual placenta, suggesting that there was no single initiating antigen.

The table lists this clone with a count of one. Its antigen has not been determined. No base quality information exists; no much larger clone differs at one position. Around 9 placentae with a pathological diagnosis of high-grade villitis of unknown etiology were selected using the Amsterdam Criteria. Mothers with villitis of unknown etiology had significantly higher gravidity and parity and more prior miscarriages than control and infectious villitis groups. Placentae were collected after delivery and underwent gross and histological evaluation before archival tissue selection. Five 10-micron scrolls were cut from each FFPE block, and DNA was then isolated using the AllPrep DNA/RNA FFPE Tissue kit. NanoDrop was used to check DNA concentration and purity, and a Bioanalyzer was used to assess RNA quality. Trimming removed 5 bases from V and 5 bases from J, leaving 18 bases between the germline ends. Looking up the germline V gene (reference sequence) yields CDR1 LGHDT and CDR2 YNNKEL. From its cysteine to its phenylalanine, the CDR3 spans 15 amino acids. CDR3 DNA only is kept here, 45 bases in frame from base 1.

The immunoSEQ v4 bias-controlled multiplex PCR assay, performed blinded to group allocation, was used to amplify TCR-beta CDR3 regions from genomic DNA. Reference gene primers were added alongside TCR-beta primers to estimate nucleated cell and T cell quantities per sample. Sequencing of the libraries was performed on an Illumina MiSeq with a 100-cycle paired-end protocol. As for how the authors treated the data: Diversity and richness were calculated in immunoSEQ Analyzer software, with richness determined by iChao1 and clonality derived from Pielou evenness and Shannon diversity (0-1, with higher values meaning less diverse). CDR3 amino acid sequences together with V/J genes were queried against VDJdb for CMV, EBV and influenza A specificities, with confidence 3 and substitution 2 applied. The Morisita-Horn index was used to measure TCR-beta amino acid clonotype overlap among the villitis of unknown etiology, infectious villitis and control repertoires. The source is immuneACCESS, and TCRdb retained only in-frame sequences with V and J called. Part of the clones is not carried over; for the studies checked, unresolved V genes explain less than half of this, and the remainder is unexplained. For V, J and clone size, that table is used; D and trimming come from the DNA. For this sample there are 1,400 to 1,500 clones; about 86% appear just once. The ten largest make up 7.8% of the sample.

The sequence was collected from a human patient with villitis of unknown etiology; the placental T cells may come from both mother and fetus. Material: placental tissue containing maternal and fetal cells. The V gene is TRBV3-1 (or the pseudogene TRBV3-2) and the J gene is TRBJ2-5; too little of a D gene remains to name it. The CDR3 region has the sequence CASSNAFPFSETQYF. At the DNA level, the sequence is TGTGCCAGCAGCAATGCGTTTCCTTTCTCTGAGACCCAGTACTTC.